Included here is one T cell receptor beta chain sequence, with context. Its cognate antigen is unknown. Per germline, CDR1 MNHNS and CDR2 SASEGT. Trimming left V 2 bases short and J 9 bases short, with 9 bases between. The CDR3 length is 12 residues. These data belong to a study of cytomegalovirus exposure and HLA in healthy donors. This cohort consisted of healthy bone marrow donors. Study results and caveats: The productive fraction for most TCR beta V segments was about 87% or about 30% in an earlier analysis. TCR beta sequences numbering more than 15,000 were associated with HLA alleles at 0.05 false discovery rate in a later analysis.

A multiplex PCR was run with 60 Vbeta primers and 13 Jbeta primers. In the authors' methods: In a later analysis, 60 million to 90 million unique TCR beta chains included roughly 11 million shared by two or more donors. Data came from immunoSEQ multiplex PCR; TCRdb stores just in-frame clones and leaves some out. V and J calls and clone size are copied from that table; D and trimming were computed from the DNA. The sample holds 200,000 or so clones, approximately 80% seen once. The chain has TRBV6-1 and TRBJ2-3, with D unresolved. Sequenced sample: PBMCs. The receptor was derived from a woman between 18 and 29 years old in good health and CMV-seropositive. CDR3 residues: CASSELLWTQYF. The CDR3 DNA is TGTGCCAGCAGTGAACTTCTATGGACGCAGTATTTT.